Included here is one T cell receptor beta chain sequence, with context. This sample was included in a study of blood T cell repertoires in COVID-19. Study as a whole: Samples taken during acute and convalescent COVID-19 were collected in the United States, Italy and Spain. In each case, the material was cDNA or gDNA derived from T cells, B-cell-depleted T cells, or PBMCs.

Germline CDR1 reads MGHDK; CDR2 reads SYGVNS. Trimming removed 2 bases at V and 8 bases at J, with 12 bases between. This CDR3 has 13 residues. The assay was immunoSEQ multiplex PCR, and TCRdb's table has in-frame clones only and misses some. The top ten hold 1.5% to 2% of the sample, which has about 400,000 clones, roughly 89% seen once. The sample consisted of PBMCs or T cells enriched from blood (not recorded which). V and J are TRBV25-1 and TRBJ2-5; no firm D call. This sequence was found in a young woman who had recovered from COVID-19. This CDR3 is CASSEQRPRTQYF. The CDR3 bases are TGTGCCAGCAGTGAACAGAGGCCGCGTACCCAGTACTTC.